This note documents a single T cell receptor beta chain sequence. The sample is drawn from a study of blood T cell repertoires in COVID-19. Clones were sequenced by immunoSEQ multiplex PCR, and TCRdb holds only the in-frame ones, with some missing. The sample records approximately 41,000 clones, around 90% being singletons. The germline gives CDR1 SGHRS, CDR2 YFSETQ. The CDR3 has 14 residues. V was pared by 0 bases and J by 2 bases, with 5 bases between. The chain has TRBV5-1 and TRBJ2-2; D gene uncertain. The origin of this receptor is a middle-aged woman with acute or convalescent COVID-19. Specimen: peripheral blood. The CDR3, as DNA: TGCGCCAGCAGCTTGGACAGCAACACCGGGGAGCTGTTTTTT. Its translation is CASSLDSNTGELFF.